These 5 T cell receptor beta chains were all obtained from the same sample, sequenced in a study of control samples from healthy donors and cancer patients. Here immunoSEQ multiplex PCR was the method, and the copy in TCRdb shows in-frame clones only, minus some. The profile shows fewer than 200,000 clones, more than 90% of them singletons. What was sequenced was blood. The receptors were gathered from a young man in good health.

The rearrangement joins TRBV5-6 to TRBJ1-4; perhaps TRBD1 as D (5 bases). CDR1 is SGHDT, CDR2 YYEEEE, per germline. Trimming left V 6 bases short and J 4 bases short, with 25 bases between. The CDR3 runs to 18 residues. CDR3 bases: TGTGCCAGCACCTCCTTGGGGCGCGGAGGGTTCGATAATGAAAAACTGTTTTTT. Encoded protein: CASTSLGRGGFDNEKLFF.

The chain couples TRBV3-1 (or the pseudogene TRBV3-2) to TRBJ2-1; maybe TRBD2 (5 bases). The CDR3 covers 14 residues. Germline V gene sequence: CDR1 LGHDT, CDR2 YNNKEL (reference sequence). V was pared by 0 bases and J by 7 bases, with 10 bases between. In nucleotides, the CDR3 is TGTGCCAGCAGCCAAGAAAGTAGAGGGAATGAGCAGTTCTTC. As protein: CASSQESRGNEQFF.

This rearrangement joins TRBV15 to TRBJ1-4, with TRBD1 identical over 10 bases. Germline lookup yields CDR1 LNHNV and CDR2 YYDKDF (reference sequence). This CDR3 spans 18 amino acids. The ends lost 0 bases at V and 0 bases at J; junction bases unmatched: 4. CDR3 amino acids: CATSRDRGQGATNEKLFF. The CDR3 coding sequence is TGTGCCACCAGCAGAGATCGAGGACAGGGGGCAACTAATGAAAAACTGTTTTTT.

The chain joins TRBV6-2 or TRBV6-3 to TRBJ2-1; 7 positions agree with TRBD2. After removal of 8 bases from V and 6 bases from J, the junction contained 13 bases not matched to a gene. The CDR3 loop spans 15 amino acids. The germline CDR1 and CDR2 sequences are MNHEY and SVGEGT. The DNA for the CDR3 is TGTGCCAGCGGCCAAGACCCTAGCGGAGCCAATGAGCAGTTCTTC. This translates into CASGQDPSGANEQFF.

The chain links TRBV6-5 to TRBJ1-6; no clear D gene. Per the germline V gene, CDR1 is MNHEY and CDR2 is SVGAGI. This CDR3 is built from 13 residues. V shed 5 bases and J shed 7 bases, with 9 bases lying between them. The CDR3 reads CASSPGPNSPLHF. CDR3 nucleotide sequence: TGTGCCAGCAGTCCGGGCCCCAATTCACCCCTCCACTTT.